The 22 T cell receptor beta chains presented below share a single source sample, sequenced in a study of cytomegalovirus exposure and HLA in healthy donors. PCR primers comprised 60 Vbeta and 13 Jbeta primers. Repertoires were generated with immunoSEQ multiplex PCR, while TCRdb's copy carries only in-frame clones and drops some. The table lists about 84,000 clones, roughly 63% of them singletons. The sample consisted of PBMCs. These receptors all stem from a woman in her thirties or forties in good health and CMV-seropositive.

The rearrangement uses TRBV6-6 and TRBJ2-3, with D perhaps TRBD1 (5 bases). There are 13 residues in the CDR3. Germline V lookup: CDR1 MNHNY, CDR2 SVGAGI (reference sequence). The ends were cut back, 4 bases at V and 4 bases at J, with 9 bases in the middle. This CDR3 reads CASSLTGADTQYF. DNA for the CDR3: TGTGCCAGCAGTTTAACAGGAGCAGATACGCAGTATTTT.

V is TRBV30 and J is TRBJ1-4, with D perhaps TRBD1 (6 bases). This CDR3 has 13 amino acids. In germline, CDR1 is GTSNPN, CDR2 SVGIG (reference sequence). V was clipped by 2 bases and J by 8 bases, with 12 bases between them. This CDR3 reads CAWSILQGEKLFF. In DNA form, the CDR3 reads TGTGCCTGGAGTATCCTACAGGGAGAAAAACTGTTTTTT.

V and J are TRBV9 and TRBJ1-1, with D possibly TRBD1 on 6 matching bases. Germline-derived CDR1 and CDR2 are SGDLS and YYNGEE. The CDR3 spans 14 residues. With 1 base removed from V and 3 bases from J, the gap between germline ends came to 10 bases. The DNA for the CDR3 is TGTGCCAGCAGCGTAACAGACAGGCACACTGAAGCTTTCTTT. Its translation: CASSVTDRHTEAFF.

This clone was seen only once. The CDR3 nucleotides are TGTGCCAGCAGCTACCCAAGACAGGGGAACACTGAAGCTTTCTTT. Protein product: CASSYPRQGNTEAFF. The chain employs TRBV11-2 and TRBJ1-1; 7 nucleotides agree with TRBD1. Germline V gene lookup returns CDR1 SGHAT and CDR2 FQNNGV. CDR3 size: 15 residues. The ends lost 4 bases at V and 1 base at J; junction bases unmatched: 6. The complete variable domain, with remaining parts taken from reference TRBV11-2 and TRBJ1-1, reads EAGVAQSPRYKIIEKRQSVAFWCNPISGHATLYWYQQILGQGPKLLIQFQNNGVVDDSQLPKDRFSAERLKGVDSTLKIQPAKLEDSAVYLCASSYPRQGNTEAFFGQGTRLTVV.

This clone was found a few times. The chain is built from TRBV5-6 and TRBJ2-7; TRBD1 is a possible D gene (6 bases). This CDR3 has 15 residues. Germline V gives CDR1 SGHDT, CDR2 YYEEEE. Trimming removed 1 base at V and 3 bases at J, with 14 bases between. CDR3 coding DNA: TGTGCCAGCAGCTTGAAGATTTGGGACATCTACGAGCAGTACTTC. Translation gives CASSLKIWDIYEQYF.

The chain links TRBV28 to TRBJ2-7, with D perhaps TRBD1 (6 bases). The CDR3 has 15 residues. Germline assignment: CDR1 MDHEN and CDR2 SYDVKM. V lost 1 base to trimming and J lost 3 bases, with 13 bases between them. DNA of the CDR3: TGTGCCAGCAGTTTATCCGGGACACCATACTACGAGCAGTACTTC. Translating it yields CASSLSGTPYYEQYF.

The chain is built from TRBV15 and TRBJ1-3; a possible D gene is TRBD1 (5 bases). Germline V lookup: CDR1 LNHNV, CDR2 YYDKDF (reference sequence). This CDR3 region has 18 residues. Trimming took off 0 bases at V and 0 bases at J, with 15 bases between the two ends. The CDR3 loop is CATSRDRRDGRSGNTIYF. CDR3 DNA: TGTGCCACCAGCAGAGATCGGCGGGACGGACGCTCTGGAAACACCATATATTTT. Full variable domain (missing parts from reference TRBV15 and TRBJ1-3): DAMVIQNPRYQVTQFGKPVTLSCSQTLNHNVMYWYQQKSSQAPKLLFHYYDKDFNNEADTPDNFQSRRPNTSFCFLDIRSPGLGDTAMYLCATSRDRRDGRSGNTIYFGEGSWLTVV.

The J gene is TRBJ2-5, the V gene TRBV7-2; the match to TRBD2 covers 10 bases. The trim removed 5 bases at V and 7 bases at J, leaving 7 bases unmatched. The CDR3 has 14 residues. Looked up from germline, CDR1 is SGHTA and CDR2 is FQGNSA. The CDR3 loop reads CASSETSGHGTQYF. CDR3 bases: TGTGCCAGCAGCGAGACTAGCGGGCACGGGACCCAGTACTTC.

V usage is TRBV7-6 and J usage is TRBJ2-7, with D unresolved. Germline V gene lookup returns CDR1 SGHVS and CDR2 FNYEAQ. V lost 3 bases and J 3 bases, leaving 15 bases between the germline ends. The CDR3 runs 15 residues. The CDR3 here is CASSFGPDKLYEQYF. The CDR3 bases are TGTGCCAGCAGCTTTGGTCCAGACAAACTCTACGAGCAGTACTTC.

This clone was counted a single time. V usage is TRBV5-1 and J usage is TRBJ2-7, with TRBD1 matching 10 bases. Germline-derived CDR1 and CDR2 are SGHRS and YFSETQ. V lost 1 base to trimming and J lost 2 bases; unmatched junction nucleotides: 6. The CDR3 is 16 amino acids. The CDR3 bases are TGCGCCAGCAGCTTGATTCGGGACAGGGGTACCTACGAGCAGTACTTC. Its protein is CASSLIRDRGTYEQYF.

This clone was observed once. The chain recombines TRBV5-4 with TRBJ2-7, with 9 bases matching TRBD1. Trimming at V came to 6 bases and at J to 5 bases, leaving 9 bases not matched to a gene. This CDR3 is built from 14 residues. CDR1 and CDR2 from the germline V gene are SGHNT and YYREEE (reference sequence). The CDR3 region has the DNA TGTGCCAGCACCCGTGGGGGACAGGGCAACGAGCAGTACTTC. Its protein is CASTRGGQGNEQYF.

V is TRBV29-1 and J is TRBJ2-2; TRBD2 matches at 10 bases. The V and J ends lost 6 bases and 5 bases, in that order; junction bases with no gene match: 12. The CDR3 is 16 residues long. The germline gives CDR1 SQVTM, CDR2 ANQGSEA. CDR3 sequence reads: CSVRAGGPIETGELFF. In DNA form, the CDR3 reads TGCAGCGTACGAGCGGGAGGGCCTATAGAAACCGGGGAGCTGTTTTTT.

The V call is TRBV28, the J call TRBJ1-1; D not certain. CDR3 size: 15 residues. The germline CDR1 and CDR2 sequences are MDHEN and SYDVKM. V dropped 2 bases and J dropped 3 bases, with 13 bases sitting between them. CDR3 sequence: CASSLRLRADTEAFF. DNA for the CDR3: TGTGCCAGCAGTTTACGGTTGCGGGCGGACACTGAAGCTTTCTTT. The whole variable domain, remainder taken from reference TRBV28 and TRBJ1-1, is DVKVTQSSRYLVKRTGEKVFLECVQDMDHENMFWYRQDPGLGLRLIYFSYDVKMKEKGDIPEGYSVSREKKERFSLILESASTNQTSMYLCASSLRLRADTEAFFGQGTRLTVV.

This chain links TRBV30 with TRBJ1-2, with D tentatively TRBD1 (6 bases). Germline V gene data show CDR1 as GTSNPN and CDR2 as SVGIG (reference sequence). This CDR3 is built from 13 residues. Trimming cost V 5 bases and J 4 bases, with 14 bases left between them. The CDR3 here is CAWDIGGGYGYTF. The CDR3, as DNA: TGTGCCTGGGATATTGGGGGCGGCTATGGCTACACCTTC.

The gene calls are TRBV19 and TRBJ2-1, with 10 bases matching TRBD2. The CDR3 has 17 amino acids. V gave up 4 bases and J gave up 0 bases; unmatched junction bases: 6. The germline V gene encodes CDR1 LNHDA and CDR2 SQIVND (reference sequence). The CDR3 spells CASSRTSGYSSYNEQFF. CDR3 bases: TGTGCCAGTAGTAGGACTAGCGGATATAGCTCCTACAATGAGCAGTTCTTC.

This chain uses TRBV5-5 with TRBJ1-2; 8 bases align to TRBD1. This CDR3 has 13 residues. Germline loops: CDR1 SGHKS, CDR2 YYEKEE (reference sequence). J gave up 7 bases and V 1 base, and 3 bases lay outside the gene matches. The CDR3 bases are TGTGCCAGCAGCTTGCAGGGGGCGGGTGGCTACACCTTC. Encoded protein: CASSLQGAGGYTF.

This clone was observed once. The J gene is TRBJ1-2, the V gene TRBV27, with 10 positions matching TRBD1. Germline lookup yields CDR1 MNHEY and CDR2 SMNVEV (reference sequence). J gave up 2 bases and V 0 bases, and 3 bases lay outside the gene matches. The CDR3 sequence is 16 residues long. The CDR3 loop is CASSLSRQGANYGYTF. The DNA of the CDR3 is TGTGCCAGCAGTTTATCCCGACAGGGGGCGAACTATGGCTACACCTTC.

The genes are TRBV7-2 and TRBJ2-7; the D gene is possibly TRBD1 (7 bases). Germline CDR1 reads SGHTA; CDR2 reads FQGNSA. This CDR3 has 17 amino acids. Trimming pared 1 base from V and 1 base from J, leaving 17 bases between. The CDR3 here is CASSLGPQGGGSYEQYF. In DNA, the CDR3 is TGTGCCAGCAGCTTAGGCCCCCAGGGGGGAGGTTCCTACGAGCAGTACTTC. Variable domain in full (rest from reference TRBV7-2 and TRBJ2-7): GAGVSQSPSNKVTEKGKDVELRCDPISGHTALYWYRQSLGQGLEFLIYFQGNSAPDKSGLPSDRFSAERTGGSVSTLTIQRTQQEDSAVYLCASSLGPQGGGSYEQYFGPGTRLTVT.

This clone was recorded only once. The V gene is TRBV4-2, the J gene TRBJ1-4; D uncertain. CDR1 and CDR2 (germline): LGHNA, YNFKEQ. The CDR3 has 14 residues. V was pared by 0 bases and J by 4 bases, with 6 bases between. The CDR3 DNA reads TGTGCCAGCAGCCAAGATCGAGGTAATGAAAAACTGTTTTTT. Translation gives CASSQDRGNEKLFF.

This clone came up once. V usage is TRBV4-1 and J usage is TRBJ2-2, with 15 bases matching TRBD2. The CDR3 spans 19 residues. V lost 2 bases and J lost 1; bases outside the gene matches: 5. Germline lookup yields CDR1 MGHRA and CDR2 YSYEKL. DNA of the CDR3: TGCGCCAGCAGCCAAACGGGACTAGCGGGGGGAGGGAACACCGGGGAGCTGTTTTTT. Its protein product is CASSQTGLAGGGNTGELFF.

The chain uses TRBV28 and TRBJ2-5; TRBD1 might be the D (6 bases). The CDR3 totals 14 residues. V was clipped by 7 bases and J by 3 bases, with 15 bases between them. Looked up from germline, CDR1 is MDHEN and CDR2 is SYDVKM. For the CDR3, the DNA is TGTGCCAGCAACCAAATTACAGGGAAAGAGACCCAGTACTTC. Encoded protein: CASNQITGKETQYF.

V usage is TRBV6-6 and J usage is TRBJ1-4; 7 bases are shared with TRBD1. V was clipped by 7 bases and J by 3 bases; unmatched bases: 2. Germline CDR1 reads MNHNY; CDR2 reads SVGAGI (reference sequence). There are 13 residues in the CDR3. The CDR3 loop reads CASKGTANEKLFF. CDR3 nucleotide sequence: TGTGCCAGCAAAGGGACAGCTAATGAAAAACTGTTTTTT.